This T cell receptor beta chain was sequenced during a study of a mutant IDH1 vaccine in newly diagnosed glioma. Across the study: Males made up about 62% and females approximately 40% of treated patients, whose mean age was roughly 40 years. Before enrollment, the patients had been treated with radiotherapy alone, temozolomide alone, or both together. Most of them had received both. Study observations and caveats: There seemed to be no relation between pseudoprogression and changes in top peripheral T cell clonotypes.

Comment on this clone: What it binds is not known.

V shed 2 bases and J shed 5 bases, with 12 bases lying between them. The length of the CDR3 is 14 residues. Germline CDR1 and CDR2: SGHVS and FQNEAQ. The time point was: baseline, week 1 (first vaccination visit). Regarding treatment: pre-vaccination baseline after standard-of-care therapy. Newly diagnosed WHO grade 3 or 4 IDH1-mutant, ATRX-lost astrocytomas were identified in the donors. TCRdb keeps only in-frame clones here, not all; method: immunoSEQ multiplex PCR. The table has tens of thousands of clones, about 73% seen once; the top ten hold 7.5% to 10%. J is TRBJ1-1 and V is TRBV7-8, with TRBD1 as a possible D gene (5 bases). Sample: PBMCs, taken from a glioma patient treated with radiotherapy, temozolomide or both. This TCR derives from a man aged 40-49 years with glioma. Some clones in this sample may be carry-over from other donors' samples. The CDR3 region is CASSLLRQLTEAFF. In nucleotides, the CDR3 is TGTGCCAGCAGCTTACTCCGACAGTTAACTGAAGCTTTCTTT.